The rows below give T cell receptor beta chains drawn from one sample of a study of shared clonotypes between healthy human individuals. The data were produced by immunoSEQ multiplex PCR, yet TCRdb's version contains in-frame clones alone and is incomplete. Of approximately 810,000 clones in the sample, around 92% were seen once. The sample taken for sequencing was naive CD8+ T cells sorted from blood. These receptors all stem from a man aged 25 to 40 in good health. The CDR3 runs from the conserved cysteine through the conserved F or W. D genes are given only for firm matches. Rows give clone size only sometimes, using once, few, many, or a class for an expanded clone.

TRBV7-2	NA	TRBJ1-3	NA	CASSLARGGGFGNTIYF	TGTGCCAGCAGCTTGGCCCGAGGAGGGGGGTTTGGAAACACCATATATTTT
TRBV11-2	TRBD1	TRBJ2-1	once	CASSLTGGWYNEQFF	TGTGCCAGCAGCTTAACAGGGGGCTGGTACAATGAGCAGTTCTTC
TRBV5-1	NA	TRBJ2-1	once	CASSVLGPEQFF	TGCGCCAGCAGCGTCCTAGGGCCTGAGCAGTTCTTC
TRBV7-9	NA	TRBJ2-2	NA	CASSLGRTAAGELFF	TGTGCCAGCAGCTTAGGGCGGACGGCGGCCGGGGAGCTGTTTTTT
TRBV7-9	NA	TRBJ1-5	NA	CASSLAGWSQPQHF	TGTGCCAGCAGCTTGGCTGGATGGAGTCAGCCCCAGCATTTT
TRBV5-5	NA	TRBJ2-7	NA	CASSYPRGREQYF	TGTGCCAGCAGCTACCCCAGGGGAAGGGAGCAGTACTTC
TRBV2	NA	TRBJ2-7	NA	CASKGTFYEQYF	TGTGCCAGCAAGGGCACGTTCTACGAGCAGTACTTC
TRBV4-3	TRBD2	TRBJ2-1	NA	CASSQVSGRASEQFF	TGCGCCAGCAGCCAAGTGAGCGGGAGGGCCTCTGAGCAGTTCTTC
TRBV4-2	NA	TRBJ2-1	NA	CASSQDWFSYNEQFF	TGTGCCAGCAGCCAAGACTGGTTCTCCTACAATGAGCAGTTCTTC
TRBV6-1	NA	TRBJ2-7	NA	CASSGSYEQYF	TGTGCCAGCAGTGGATCCTACGAGCAGTACTTC
TRBV6-5	NA	TRBJ2-1	NA	CASSPQGINEQFF	TGTGCCAGCAGCCCCCAGGGGATCAATGAGCAGTTCTTC
TRBV5-6	NA	TRBJ2-7	NA	CASSLGAGGLYEQYF	TGTGCCAGCAGCTTGGGGGCAGGGGGACTCTACGAGCAGTACTTC
TRBV4-1	NA	TRBJ2-7	few	CASSQGGAAAYEQYF	TGCGCCAGCAGCCAAGGGGGGGCGGCTGCCTACGAGCAGTACTTC
TRBV5-5	TRBD1	TRBJ1-1	NA	CASSPGGPEAFF	TGTGCCAGCAGCCCAGGGGGCCCTGAAGCTTTCTTT
TRBV25-1	NA	TRBJ1-5	NA	CEFRGSNQPQHF	TGCGAGTTCCGCGGTAGCAATCAGCCCCAGCATTTT
TRBV15	NA	TRBJ1-1	once	CATSRGHTNTEAFF	TGTGCCACCAGCAGGGGACACACGAACACTGAAGCTTTCTTT
TRBV7-9	NA	TRBJ2-2	NA	CASSWGANTGELFF	TGTGCCAGCAGCTGGGGGGCGAACACCGGGGAGCTGTTTTTT
TRBV19	NA	TRBJ1-1	NA	CASMGGLAMNTEAFF	TGTGCCAGTATGGGAGGGTTGGCCATGAACACTGAAGCTTTCTTT
TRBV7-6	TRBD2	TRBJ2-5	once	CASSPLTSGPGETQYF	TGTGCCAGCAGCCCCTTGACTAGCGGCCCCGGGGAGACCCAGTACTTC
TRBV6-1	NA	TRBJ2-1	NA	CASTEGDRASNEQFF	TGTGCCAGCACCGAGGGAGACAGAGCGAGCAATGAGCAGTTCTTC
TRBV27	TRBD1	TRBJ1-1	NA	CASRKTGAMNTEAFF	TGTGCCAGCAGGAAGACAGGGGCGATGAACACTGAAGCTTTCTTT
TRBV5-6	NA	TRBJ2-1	NA	CASSLTGEAGEQFF	TGTGCCAGCAGTCTGACGGGGGAAGCCGGTGAGCAGTTCTTC
TRBV19	NA	TRBJ2-7	NA	CASSAGYSYEQYF	TGTGCCAGTAGTGCGGGTTATTCCTACGAGCAGTACTTC
TRBV6-1	NA	TRBJ1-1	NA	CASSMFQNTEAFF	TGTGCCAGCAGTATGTTTCAGAACACTGAAGCTTTCTTT
TRBV29-1	NA	TRBJ2-1	NA	CSVPLSSSYSYNEQFF	TGCAGCGTGCCCCTTTCTAGCAGCTACTCCTACAATGAGCAGTTCTTC
TRBV4-3	NA	TRBJ2-6	NA	CASSQEGDWSGANVLTF	TGCGCCAGCAGCCAAGAGGGGGACTGGTCTGGGGCCAACGTCCTGACTTTC
TRBV4-1	TRBD1	TRBJ2-7	NA	CASSPGTGSYEQYF	TGCGCCAGCAGCCCCGGGACAGGCTCCTACGAGCAGTACTTC
TRBV10-2	TRBD2	TRBJ2-7	once	CASSGTSGRETYEQYF	TGCGCCAGCAGCGGGACTAGCGGGAGAGAAACCTACGAGCAGTACTTC
TRBV15	NA	TRBJ1-3	NA	CATSRARNTIYF	TGTGCCACCAGCAGGGCAAGAAACACCATATATTTT
TRBV28	TRBD1	TRBJ1-2	once	CASSLGLQGAVIFGYTF	TGTGCCAGCAGTTTAGGGCTACAGGGGGCGGTTATCTTTGGCTACACCTTC
TRBV7-2	NA	TRBJ2-3	NA	CASSFRGRITDTQYF	TGTGCCAGCAGCTTCAGGGGCCGGATCACAGATACGCAGTATTTT
TRBV6-1	NA	TRBJ1-1	once	CASSEFPVLNTEAFF	TGTGCCAGCAGTGAATTCCCAGTTCTGAACACTGAAGCTTTCTTT
TRBV10-2	TRBD2	TRBJ2-7	NA	CASGGLAGDSYEQYF	TGCGCCAGCGGGGGACTAGCGGGCGACTCCTACGAGCAGTACTTC
TRBV25-1	NA	TRBJ2-1	NA	CASSERDRGGADNEQFF	TGTGCCAGCAGTGAACGGGACCGCGGCGGGGCTGACAATGAGCAGTTCTTC
TRBV28	NA	TRBJ2-5	NA	CASTDRQGQETQYF	TGTGCCAGCACCGACCGCCAGGGGCAAGAGACCCAGTACTTC
TRBV6-1	NA	TRBJ1-5	NA	CASSEGRGSNQPQHF	TGTGCCAGCAGTGAGGGCAGGGGAAGCAATCAGCCCCAGCATTTT
TRBV19	NA	TRBJ2-3	NA	CASSVLGYTDTQYF	TGTGCCAGTAGTGTCCTAGGGTACACAGATACGCAGTATTTT
TRBV5-4	NA	TRBJ2-5	NA	CASSLFQGGETQYF	TGTGCCAGCAGCTTGTTCCAGGGCGGGGAGACCCAGTACTTC
TRBV6-1	NA	TRBJ2-7	NA	CASSERYSAYEQYF	TGTGCCAGCAGTGAAAGGTACAGCGCCTACGAGCAGTACTTC
TRBV6-1	TRBD1	TRBJ2-2	NA	CASRPGQGMAGELFF	TGTGCCAGCAGACCGGGACAGGGTATGGCCGGGGAGCTGTTTTTT
TRBV5-1	NA	TRBJ2-7	NA	CASSYEQAYEQYF	TGCGCCAGCAGCTATGAACAGGCCTACGAGCAGTACTTC
TRBV15	NA	TRBJ1-5	NA	CATSRDGGNQPQHF	TGTGCCACCAGCAGAGATGGGGGAAATCAGCCCCAGCATTTT
TRBV7-9	TRBD1	TRBJ2-7	NA	CASSPTGNSYEQYF	TGTGCCAGCAGCCCGACAGGGAACTCCTACGAGCAGTACTTC
TRBV5-4	NA	TRBJ2-2	NA	CASSVRWELAGELFF	TGTGCCAGCAGCGTCCGATGGGAGCTGGCCGGGGAGCTGTTTTTT
TRBV7-9	TRBD1	TRBJ2-7	NA	CASSPGTGYYEQYF	TGTGCCAGCAGCCCAGGGACAGGGTACTACGAGCAGTACTTC
TRBV10-1	TRBD1	TRBJ2-7	few	CASRPDRGHEQYF	TGCGCCAGCAGACCGGACAGGGGCCACGAGCAGTACTTC
TRBV6-4	TRBD2	TRBJ2-1	many	CASSDSYSASGKQFF	TGTGCCAGCAGTGACTCCTATTCAGCTAGCGGGAAGCAGTTCTTC
TRBV27	NA	TRBJ2-7	NA	CASSPSPMPGGEQYF	TGTGCCAGCAGTCCCTCTCCTATGCCCGGAGGGGAGCAGTACTTC
TRBV5-1	TRBD1	TRBJ1-1	NA	CASSPTRGGGGAEAFF	TGCGCCAGCAGCCCTACCAGGGGAGGGGGCGGTGCTGAAGCTTTCTTT
TRBV11-2	TRBD2	TRBJ2-3	NA	CASSLVGLAGGRTDTQYF	TGTGCCAGCAGCTTAGTGGGACTAGCGGGGGGTCGTACAGATACGCAGTATTTT
TRBV28	TRBD1	TRBJ2-7	NA	CASSSKDRGTYEQYF	TGTGCCAGCAGTTCAAAAGACAGGGGTACCTACGAGCAGTACTTC
TRBV5-1	NA	TRBJ2-1	NA	CASSLVISLDEQFF	TGCGCCAGCAGCTTGGTGATTAGCCTTGATGAGCAGTTCTTC
TRBV7-9	NA	TRBJ2-1	NA	CASSLVPRSEQFF	TGTGCCAGCAGCTTAGTACCTAGGAGTGAGCAGTTCTTC
TRBV5-4	NA	TRBJ2-3	NA	CASSLAGPSTDTQYF	TGTGCCAGCAGCTTGGCAGGGCCAAGCACAGATACGCAGTATTTT